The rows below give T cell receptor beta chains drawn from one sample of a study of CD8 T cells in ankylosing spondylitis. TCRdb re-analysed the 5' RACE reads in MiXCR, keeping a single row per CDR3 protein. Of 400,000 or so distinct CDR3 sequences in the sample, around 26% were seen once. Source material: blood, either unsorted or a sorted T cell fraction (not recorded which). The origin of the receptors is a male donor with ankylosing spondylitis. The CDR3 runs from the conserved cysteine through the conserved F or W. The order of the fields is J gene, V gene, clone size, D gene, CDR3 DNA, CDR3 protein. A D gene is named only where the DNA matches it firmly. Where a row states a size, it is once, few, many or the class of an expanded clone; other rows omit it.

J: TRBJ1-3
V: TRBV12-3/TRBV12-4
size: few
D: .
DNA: TGTGCCAGCAGTTTAGCGCAAGTAGGAAACACCATATATTTT
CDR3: CASSLAQVGNTIYF

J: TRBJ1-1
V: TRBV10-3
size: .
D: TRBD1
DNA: TGTGCCATCAGTGGGCCCCCCGGGACAGGGATTGGCACTGAAGCTTTCTTT
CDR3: CAISGPPGTGIGTEAFF

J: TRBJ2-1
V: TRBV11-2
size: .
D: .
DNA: TGTGCCAGCAGCTTAGAATGGACTTCTGATGAGCAGTTCTTC
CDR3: CASSLEWTSDEQFF

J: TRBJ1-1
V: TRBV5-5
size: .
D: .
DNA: TGTGCCAGCAGCTTGGCCAGGGGAGGCACTGAAGCTTTCTTT
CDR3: CASSLARGGTEAFF

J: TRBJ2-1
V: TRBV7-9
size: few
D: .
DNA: TGTGCCAGCAGCCAGGACAAGGTGGTAGGTGAGCAGTTCTTC
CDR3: CASSQDKVVGEQFF

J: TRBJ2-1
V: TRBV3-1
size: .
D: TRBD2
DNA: TGTGCCAGCAGCCAAGTTTTAGCGGGAGGGACGATGAACAATGAGCAGTTCTTC
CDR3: CASSQVLAGGTMNNEQFF

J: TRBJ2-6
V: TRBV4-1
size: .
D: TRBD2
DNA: TGCGCCAGCAGCCAAGAAGGGTTAGCGGGTTACTCTGGGGCCAACGTCCTGACTTTC
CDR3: CASSQEGLAGYSGANVLTF

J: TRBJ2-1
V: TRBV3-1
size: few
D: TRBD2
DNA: TGTGCCAGCAGCCAAGAGCCTAGCGGGAGGACCTACAATGAGCAGTTCTTC
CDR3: CASSQEPSGRTYNEQFF

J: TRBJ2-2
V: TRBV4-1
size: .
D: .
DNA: TGCGCCAGCAGCCAGAAAGGGGGAGGGATCCCGAACACCGGGGAGCTGTTTTTT
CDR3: CASSQKGGGIPNTGELFF

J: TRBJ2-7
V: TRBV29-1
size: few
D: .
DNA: TGCAGCGTTCTTGGCCCCCACGAGCAGTACTTC
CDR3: CSVLGPHEQYF

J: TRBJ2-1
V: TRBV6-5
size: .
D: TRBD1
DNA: TGTGCCAGCAGTACTTACCCGGGACAGGGTATGAATGAGCAGTTCTTC
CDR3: CASSTYPGQGMNEQFF

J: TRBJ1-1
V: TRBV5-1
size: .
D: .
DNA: TGCGCCAGCAGCTTGGTCGGGGACCACACTGAAGCTTTCTTT
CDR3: CASSLVGDHTEAFF

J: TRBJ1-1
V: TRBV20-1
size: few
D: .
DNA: TGCAGTGCTAGCTCACAGGGCCGGGGGACTGAAGCTTTCTTT
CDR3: CSASSQGRGTEAFF

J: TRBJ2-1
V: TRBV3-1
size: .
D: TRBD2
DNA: TGTGCCAGCAGCCAGGGTTCAGCGGGAGGGACCTACAATGAGCAGTTCTTC
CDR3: CASSQGSAGGTYNEQFF

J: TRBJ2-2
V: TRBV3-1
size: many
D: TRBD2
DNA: TGTGCCAGCAGCCCCCGTGAACTAGCGTTCACCGGGGAGCTGTTTTTT
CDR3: CASSPRELAFTGELFF

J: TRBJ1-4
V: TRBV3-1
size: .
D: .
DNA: TGTGCCAGCAGCCCTTCTACCTGGACATTATCAACTAATGAAAAACTGTTTTTT
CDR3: CASSPSTWTLSTNEKLFF

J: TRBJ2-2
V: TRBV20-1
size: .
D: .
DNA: TGCAGTGCTAAACAGGGCGGCCGAACGAACACCGGGGAGCTGTTTTTT
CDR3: CSAKQGGRTNTGELFF

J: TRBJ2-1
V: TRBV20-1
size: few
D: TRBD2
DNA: TGCAGTGCTAGAGGGCTAGCGGGAGGGGGTGAGCAGTTCTTC
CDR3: CSARGLAGGGEQFF

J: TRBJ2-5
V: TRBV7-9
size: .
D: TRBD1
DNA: TGTGCCAGCAGCCATACCGACAGGGGGTCTAAAGAGACCCAGTACTTC
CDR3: CASSHTDRGSKETQYF

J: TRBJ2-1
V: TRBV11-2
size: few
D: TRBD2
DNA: TGTGCCAGCAGCTCCGAGTCGACTAGCGGGAGCATTGAGCAGTTCTTC
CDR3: CASSSESTSGSIEQFF

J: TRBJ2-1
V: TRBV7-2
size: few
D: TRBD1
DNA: TGTGCCAGCAGCCTTGGACAGGGGGCCTCCAATGAGCAGTTCTTC
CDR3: CASSLGQGASNEQFF

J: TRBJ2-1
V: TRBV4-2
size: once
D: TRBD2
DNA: TGTGCCAGCAGCCCAAAGCCGGGACTAGCATCCTACAATGAGCAGTTCTTC
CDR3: CASSPKPGLASYNEQFF

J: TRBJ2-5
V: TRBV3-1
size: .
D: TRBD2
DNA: TGTGCCAGCAGCCCACCGACGGGGGGTGGAGAGACCCAGTACTTC
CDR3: CASSPPTGGGETQYF

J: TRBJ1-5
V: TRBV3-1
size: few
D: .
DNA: TGTGCCAGCAGCCAAAAGGACTTCGGTCTCACCGGGCCCCAGCATTTT
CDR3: CASSQKDFGLTGPQHF

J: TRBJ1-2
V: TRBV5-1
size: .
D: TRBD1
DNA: TGCGCCAGCAGCTTGGGGGACAGGAGAAACTATGGCTACACCTTC
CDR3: CASSLGDRRNYGYTF

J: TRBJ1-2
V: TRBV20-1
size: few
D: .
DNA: TGCAGTGCTAGAGAAAGGGGCTATGGCTACACCTTC
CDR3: CSARERGYGYTF

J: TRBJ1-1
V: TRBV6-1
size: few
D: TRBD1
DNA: TGTGCCAGCAGCTGGGACAGGGTCGGGAACACTGAAGCTTTCTTT
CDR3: CASSWDRVGNTEAFF

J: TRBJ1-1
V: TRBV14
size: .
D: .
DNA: TGTGCCAGCAGCCAAGATTGGAGATGGCAGAACACTGAAGCTTTCTTT
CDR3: CASSQDWRWQNTEAFF

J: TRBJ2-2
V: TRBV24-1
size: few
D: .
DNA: TGTGCCACCAGTGATTTGACACAGAGGACCGGGGAGCTGTTTTTT
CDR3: CATSDLTQRTGELFF

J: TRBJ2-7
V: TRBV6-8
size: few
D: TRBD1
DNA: TGTGCCAGCAGTTACCTGGGACAGGAGACCTACGAGCAGTACTTC
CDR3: CASSYLGQETYEQYF

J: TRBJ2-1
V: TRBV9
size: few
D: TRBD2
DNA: TGTGCCAGCAGCGCGCGGACTAGCGTATATCTCAATGAGCAGTTCTTC
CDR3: CASSARTSVYLNEQFF

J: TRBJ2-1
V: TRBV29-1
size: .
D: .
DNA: TGCAGCGTTGGGGTGCGGGGATACTACAATGAGCAGTTCTTC
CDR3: CSVGVRGYYNEQFF

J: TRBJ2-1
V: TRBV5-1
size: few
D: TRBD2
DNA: TGCGCCAGCAGTCAGCTAGCGGGAGGGCCAGATGAGCAGTTCTTC
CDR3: CASSQLAGGPDEQFF

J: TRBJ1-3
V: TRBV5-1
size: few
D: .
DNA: TGCGCCAGCAGCCAAATGGAAGGATCCTCTGGAAACACCATATATTTT
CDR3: CASSQMEGSSGNTIYF

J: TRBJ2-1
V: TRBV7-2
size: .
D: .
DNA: TGTGCCAGCAGCTTAGCGGGCCGCGGAAGGGCCGGGAATGAGCAGTTCTTC
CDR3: CASSLAGRGRAGNEQFF

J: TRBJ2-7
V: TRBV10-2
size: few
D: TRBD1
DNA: TGCGCCAGCAGTGACGGGACAGGAGTTTTTGGCTACGAGCAGTACTTC
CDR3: CASSDGTGVFGYEQYF

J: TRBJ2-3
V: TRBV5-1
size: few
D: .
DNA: TGCGCCAGCAGCTTGGAGTTTCGGGGAGCAGATACGCAGTATTTT
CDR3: CASSLEFRGADTQYF